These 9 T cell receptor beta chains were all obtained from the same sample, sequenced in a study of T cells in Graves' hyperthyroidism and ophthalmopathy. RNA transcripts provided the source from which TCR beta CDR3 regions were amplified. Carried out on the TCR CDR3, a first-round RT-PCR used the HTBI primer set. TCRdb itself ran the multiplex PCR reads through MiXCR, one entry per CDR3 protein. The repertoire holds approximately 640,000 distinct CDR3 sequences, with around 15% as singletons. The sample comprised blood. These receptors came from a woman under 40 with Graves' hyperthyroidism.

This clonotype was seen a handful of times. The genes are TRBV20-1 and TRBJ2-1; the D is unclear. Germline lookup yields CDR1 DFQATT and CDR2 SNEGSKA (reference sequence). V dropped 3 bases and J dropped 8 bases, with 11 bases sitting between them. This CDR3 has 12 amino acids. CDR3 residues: CSASLLWYEQFF. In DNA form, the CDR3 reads TGCAGTGCTAGTTTGCTTTGGTATGAGCAGTTCTTC.

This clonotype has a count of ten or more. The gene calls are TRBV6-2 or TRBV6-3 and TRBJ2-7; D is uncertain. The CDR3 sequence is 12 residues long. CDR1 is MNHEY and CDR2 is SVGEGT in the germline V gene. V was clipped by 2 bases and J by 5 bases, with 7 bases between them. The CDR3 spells CASSYPNDEQYF. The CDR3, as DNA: TGTGCCAGCAGTTACCCGAACGACGAGCAGTACTTC.

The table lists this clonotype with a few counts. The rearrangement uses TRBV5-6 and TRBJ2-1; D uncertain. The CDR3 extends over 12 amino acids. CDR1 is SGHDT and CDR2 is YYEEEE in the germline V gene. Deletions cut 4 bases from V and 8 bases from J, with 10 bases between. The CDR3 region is CASSLTWDEQFF. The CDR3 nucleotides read TGTGCCAGCAGCCTAACCTGGGATGAGCAGTTCTTC. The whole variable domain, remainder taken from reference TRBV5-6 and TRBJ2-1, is DAGVTQSPTHLIKTRGQQVTLRCSPKSGHDTVSWYQQALGQGPQFIFQYYEEEERQRGNFPDRFSGHQFPNYSSELNVNALLLGDSALYLCASSLTWDEQFFGPGTRLTVL.

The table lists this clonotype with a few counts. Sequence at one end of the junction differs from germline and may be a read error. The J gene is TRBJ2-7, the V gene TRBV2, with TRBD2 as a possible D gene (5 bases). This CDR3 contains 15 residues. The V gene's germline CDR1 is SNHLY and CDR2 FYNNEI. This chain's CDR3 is CASSPTPLASYEQCF. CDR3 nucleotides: TGTGCCAGCAGCCCCACACCTCTAGCATCCTACGAGCAGTGCTTC.

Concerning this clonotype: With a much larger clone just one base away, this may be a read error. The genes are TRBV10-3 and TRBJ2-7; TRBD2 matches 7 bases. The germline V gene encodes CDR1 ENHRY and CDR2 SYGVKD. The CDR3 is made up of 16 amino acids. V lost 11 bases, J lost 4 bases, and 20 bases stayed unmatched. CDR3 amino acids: CAPTSASGKIGYEQYF. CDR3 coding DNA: TGTGCCCCCACCTCTGCCAGCGGGAAGATCGGATACGAGCAGTACTTC.

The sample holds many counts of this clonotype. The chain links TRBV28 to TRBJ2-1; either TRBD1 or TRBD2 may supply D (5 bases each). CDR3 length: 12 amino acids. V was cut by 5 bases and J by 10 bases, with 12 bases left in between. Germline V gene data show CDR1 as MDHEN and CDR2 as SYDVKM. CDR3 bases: TGTGCCAGCAGTCCCGGGGCGGACGAGCAGTTCTTC. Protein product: CASSPGADEQFF.

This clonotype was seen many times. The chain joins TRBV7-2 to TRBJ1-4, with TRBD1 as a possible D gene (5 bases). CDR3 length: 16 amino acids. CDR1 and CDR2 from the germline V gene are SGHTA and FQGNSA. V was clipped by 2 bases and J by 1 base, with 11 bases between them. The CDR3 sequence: CASSLYQGRTNEKLFF. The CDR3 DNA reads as TGTGCCAGCAGCTTATACCAGGGTAGAACTAATGAAAAACTGTTTTTT. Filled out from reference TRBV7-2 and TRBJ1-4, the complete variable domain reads GAGVSQSPSNKVTEKGKDVELRCDPISGHTALYWYRQSLGQGLEFLIYFQGNSAPDKSGLPSDRFSAERTGGSVSTLTIQRTQQEDSAVYLCASSLYQGRTNEKLFFGSGTQLSVL.

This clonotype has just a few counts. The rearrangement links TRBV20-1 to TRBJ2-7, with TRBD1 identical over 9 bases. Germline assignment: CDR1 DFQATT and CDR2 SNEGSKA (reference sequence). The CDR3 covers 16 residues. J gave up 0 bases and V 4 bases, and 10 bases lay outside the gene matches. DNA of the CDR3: TGCAGTGCTACGGACAGGGGAAGGGGAAACTCCTACGAGCAGTACTTC. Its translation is CSATDRGRGNSYEQYF.

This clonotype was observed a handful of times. CDR3 nucleotide sequence: TGTGCCAGCAGCTTAGGGGTAGCGGGAGGTGGAGAGACCCAGTACTTC. The encoded protein is CASSLGVAGGGETQYF. The chain employs TRBV7-2 and TRBJ2-5, with 10 bases matching TRBD2. The CDR3 loop spans 16 amino acids. Trimming cost V 1 base and J 4 bases; bases outside gene matches: 6. CDR1 and CDR2 from the germline V gene are SGHTA and FQGNSA.